The T cell receptor beta chain under discussion was sequenced for a study of T-cell memory formation after mild COVID-19. Overall study context: There were largely donor-specific TCR clusters. Study-wide findings and caveats: Pre-infection memory carried some responding clones, suggesting that cross-reactive memory joined. Day 15 to 85 contracting clones showed balanced CD4/CD8; later expanders leaned CD4+.

This CDR3 spans 15 amino acids. The germline V gene encodes CDR1 KGHDR and CDR2 SFDVKD. V dropped 9 bases and J dropped 2; count of bases not matched to a gene: 12. TCR alpha and TCR beta cDNA libraries carrying sample barcodes and UMIs came from 5'RACE with constant-segment primers. TCRdb used MiXCR to reprocess the 5' RACE reads, holding one entry per CDR3 protein. The top ten clones hold around 13% of a sample with approximately 500,000 distinct CDR3 sequences, roughly 23% of them seen once. This clonotype was seen a handful of times. Its specificity is not known. The V call is TRBV24-1, the J call TRBJ2-7; the match to TRBD2 covers 7 bases. The source of this sequence is an adult woman who had mild COVID-19 (a few samples of this study predate the infection). Cell type and time point are not known. Specimen: PBMCs or a T cell subset sorted from them (not recorded which). CDR3 sequence reads: CATSSGGRGTYEQYF. The CDR3 DNA reads as TGTGCCACCTCGTCGGGGGGAAGGGGCACCTACGAGCAGTACTTC.